This TCR beta chain came from a study of T cell changes during pregnancy in multiple sclerosis. The CDR3 spans 12 residues. Germline V lookup: CDR1 SGDLS, CDR2 YYNGEE. The V end lost 1 base, the J end lost 2 bases, and 3 bases lay between the germline ends. This clone was seen only a few times. Using immunoSEQ multiplex PCR, the repertoire was profiled, and TCRdb retains in-frame clones only, with some absent. The top ten clones hold 1% to 1.5% of a sample with 45,000 to 55,000 clones, 88% of them seen once. The sequence was obtained from a female donor with multiple sclerosis, enrolled in a pregnancy study. The V call is TRBV9, the J call TRBJ1-1; D gene ambiguous. The source material was CD4+ T cells from peripheral blood mononuclear cells, sampled in the second trimester of pregnancy. CDR3 protein: CASSVLNTEAFF. CDR3 bases: TGTGCCAGCAGCGTACTTAACACTGAAGCTTTCTTT.